The rows below give T cell receptor beta chains drawn from one sample of a study of molecular identifiers for immune sequencing clone quantification. TCRdb reprocessed the PCR reads with MiXCR, giving one entry per CDR3 protein. The data contain roughly 71,000 distinct CDR3 sequences, 18% of them singletons. Sequencing used naive CD8+ T cells from blood, with Jurkat cell RNA spiked in. These receptors originate from a human donor in good health. Some libraries in this study had Jurkat cell RNA spiked in. CDR3s include the opening cysteine and the closing phenylalanine or tryptophan. A D gene is named only where the DNA matches it firmly. Clone size is not always given. Where it is, it says once, few, many or a class for expanded clones.

>many|TRBJ2-2|.|TRBV20-1
TGCAGTGCTAGAGATAGCGAGGGCCCATTCACCGGGGAGCTGTTTTTT
CSARDSEGPFTGELFF
>many|TRBJ2-5|TRBD2|TRBV20-1
TGCAGTGCTAGACCGCTAGCGGGAGGGCCGGAGACCCAGTACTTC
CSARPLAGGPETQYF
>many|TRBJ2-3|TRBD1|TRBV7-9
TGTGCCAGCAGCCCCCGACAGGGGGCTAGCACAGATACGCAGTATTTT
CASSPRQGASTDTQYF
>many|TRBJ2-6|.|TRBV7-2
TGTGCCAGCAGCTTAGTTGGCAGACCCTCTGGGGCCAACGTCCTGACTTTC
CASSLVGRPSGANVLTF
>many|TRBJ2-3|TRBD2|TRBV27
TGTGCCAGCAGTTTGCTACTAGCGGGAGGAGGAGATACGCAGTATTTT
CASSLLLAGGGDTQYF
>many|TRBJ2-3|.|TRBV12-3/TRBV12-4
TGTGCCAGCAGCTATGGTCCAGATACGCAGTATTTT
CASSYGPDTQYF
>many|TRBJ2-7|TRBD1|TRBV19
TGTGCCAGTAGTATCAGGGCAGGGGGCGAGTACGAGCAGTACTTC
CASSIRAGGEYEQYF
>many|TRBJ2-7|TRBD2|TRBV28
TGTGCCAGCAGCGTAGCGGGAGGTTCCTACGAGCAGTACTTC
CASSVAGGSYEQYF
>few|TRBJ1-2|.|TRBV6-6
TGTGCCAGTATACGGGGTTTCCAGCTGGATGGCTACACCTTC
CASIRGFQLDGYTF
>many|TRBJ1-2|TRBD1|TRBV12-3/TRBV12-4
TGTGCGATTCCCGGGGGACAGGGGGCTTTTGGCTACACCTTC
CAIPGGQGAFGYTF
>.|TRBJ1-2|.|TRBV20-1
TGCAGTGCTAGAGACAACCGCGGGGTTTGGTATGGCTACACCTTC
CSARDNRGVWYGYTF
>few|TRBJ1-2|.|TRBV5-5
TGTGCCAGCAGTCGGGGGGAAGACTATGGCTACACCTTC
CASSRGEDYGYTF
>many|TRBJ2-7|TRBD1|TRBV10-3
TGTGCCACCTGGGACAGCGGTGACTACGAGCAGTACTTC
CATWDSGDYEQYF
>once|TRBJ2-7|.|TRBV19
TGTGCCAGTAGCCCTTCGGGTGCAGTTTCCTACGAGCAGTACTTC
CASSPSGAVSYEQYF
>many|TRBJ2-7|.|TRBV4-1
TGCGCCAGCAGCCAAGTACTGGCGGGACTGTACTACGAGCAGTACTTC
CASSQVLAGLYYEQYF
>many|TRBJ2-7|TRBD2|TRBV10-3
TGTGCCATCAGTGGCGGGAGCTCCTACGAGCAGTACTTC
CAISGGSSYEQYF
>many|TRBJ1-1|TRBD1|TRBV28
TGTGCCAGCAGTTTAATGGAGGGGGCGAGCACTGAAGCTTTCTTT
CASSLMEGASTEAFF
>few|TRBJ2-4|TRBD1|TRBV20-1
TGCAGTGCGGGGACAGATCACATTGGCAAAAACATTCAGTACTTC
CSAGTDHIGKNIQYF
>few|TRBJ2-7|TRBD2|TRBV3-1
TGTGCCAGCAGCCATGTCACTAGCGGGAGGAGGGAGCAGTACTTC
CASSHVTSGRREQYF
>many|TRBJ1-1|.|TRBV28
TGTGCCAGCAGTTACAACTTGAACACTGAAGCTTTCTTT
CASSYNLNTEAFF
>many|TRBJ1-1|.|TRBV5-4
TGTGCCAGCAGTTTGGGGACAACAGCGTCCATGAACACTGAAGCTTTCTTT
CASSLGTTASMNTEAFF
>.|TRBJ2-7|.|TRBV27
TGTGCCAGCAGTTACCAGGATGAGCAGTACTTC
CASSYQDEQYF
>few|TRBJ2-7|.|TRBV9
TGTGCCAGCAGCGTAGATGGCGGGACCTCCTACGAGCAGTACTTC
CASSVDGGTSYEQYF
>many|TRBJ2-7|.|TRBV9
TGTGCCAGCAGCGTGAGGCTAGGGGCCCACGAGCAGTACTTC
CASSVRLGAHEQYF
>many|TRBJ2-3|.|TRBV25-1
TGTGCCAGCAGTGACCCCTATAGCACAGATACGCAGTATTTT
CASSDPYSTDTQYF
>few|TRBJ2-2|.|TRBV9
TGTGCCAGCAGCGTTCAGACCGGGGAGCTGTTTTTT
CASSVQTGELFF
>many|TRBJ2-1|.|TRBV7-2
TGTGCCAGCAGCTACGCGGGGTCCTCGGGTGAGCAGTTCTTC
CASSYAGSSGEQFF
>many|TRBJ2-3|TRBD2|TRBV28
TGTGCCAGCAGTTCGGGACTAGCGGGAGGAGGCACAGATACGCAGTATTTT
CASSSGLAGGGTDTQYF
>many|TRBJ1-1|.|TRBV9
TGTGCCAGCAGCCCTCGGCAAGGGGGGGGCACTGAAGCTTTCTTT
CASSPRQGGGTEAFF
>many|TRBJ1-5|.|TRBV4-1
TGCGCCAGCAGCCAAGAGGGGCCGGGACCTCCGGATCAGCCCCAGCATTTT
CASSQEGPGPPDQPQHF
>.|TRBJ2-7|.|TRBV7-9
TGTGCCAGCAGCTTTGGGACGAGCGAGCAGTACTTC
CASSFGTSEQYF